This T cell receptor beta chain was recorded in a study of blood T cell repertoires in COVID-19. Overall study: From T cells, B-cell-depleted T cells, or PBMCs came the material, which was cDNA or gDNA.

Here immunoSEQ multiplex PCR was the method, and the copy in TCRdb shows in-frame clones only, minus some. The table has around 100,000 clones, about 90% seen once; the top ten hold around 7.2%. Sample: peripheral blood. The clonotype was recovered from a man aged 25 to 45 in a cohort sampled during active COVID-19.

CDR3 coding DNA: TGTGCCAGCAGTTTAAAGACACGGCTACCGCAGTACTTC. It yields the protein CASSLKTRLPQYF. The chain recombines TRBV12-3 or TRBV12-4 with TRBJ2-7; D remains ambiguous. Trimming took 2 bases from V and 9 from J, leaving 14 bases between them. CDR3 length: 13 residues.